Listed below are T cell receptor beta chains from one sample, sequenced in a study of blood T cell repertoires in COVID-19. The method was immunoSEQ multiplex PCR; TCRdb's version includes in-frame clones alone and lacks a portion of them. The sample has about 220,000 clones, roughly 81% seen once. The material sequenced was peripheral blood. These receptors were taken from a man between 45 and 60 years old who had recovered from COVID-19. Both conserved end residues are part of each CDR3. Some rows have no size entry. The others give once, few or many, or a class for an expanded clone.

len,j_gene,v_gene,abundance,CDR3aa
12,TRBJ1-5,TRBV19,NA,CATRGISQPQHF
16,TRBJ2-4,TRBV19,NA,CASSTPYPGNKNIQYF
16,TRBJ2-7,TRBV11-2,NA,CASSFYGSPGSYEQYF
15,TRBJ2-1,TRBV5-1,NA,CASSLDGPSYNEQFF
16,TRBJ2-7,TRBV3-1/TRBV3-2,NA,CASSQAGTPLPYEQYF
16,TRBJ1-1,TRBV4-1,NA,CASSSPGGSMNTEAFF
14,TRBJ1-5,TRBV28,NA,CASSADSFNQPQHF
16,TRBJ2-1,TRBV4-1,once,CASSPPRDKTYNEQFF
15,TRBJ2-1,TRBV14,NA,CASSPYSGRFNEQFF
13,TRBJ2-1,TRBV25-1,NA,CASSDSSYNEQFF
11,TRBJ2-1,TRBV20-1,once,CSAPGYNEQFF
14,TRBJ1-2,TRBV15,many,CATSRRQDGYGYTF
13,TRBJ2-2,TRBV7-2,NA,CASSLTTTGELFF
15,TRBJ2-1,TRBV7-9,NA,CASSYPFGAYNEQFF
11,TRBJ1-3,TRBV7-9,NA,CASGRGNTIYF
15,TRBJ2-1,TRBV12-5,NA,CASGLHRGLYNEQFF
16,TRBJ1-5,TRBV9,NA,CASSAGDSYSNQPQHF
15,TRBJ2-7,TRBV15,NA,CATSTSSGSSYEQYF
17,TRBJ1-2,TRBV27,NA,CASSLSRRSLASYGYTF
15,TRBJ2-7,TRBV18,NA,CASSPQTVVVHEQYF
18,TRBJ2-1,TRBV29-1,NA,CSVEFRGLAGGPMNEQFF
15,TRBJ2-2,TRBV25-1,NA,CASSEVRPNTGELFF
15,TRBJ2-7,TRBV7-9,NA,CASSRAGTGGYEQYF
15,TRBJ1-2,TRBV20-1,once,CSASERGQGRYGYTF
14,TRBJ2-1,TRBV28,NA,CASSPDLAYNEQFF
14,TRBJ1-1,TRBV6-1,NA,CASSEESRVGEAFF
13,TRBJ2-5,TRBV4-2,NA,CASSQEGGRAQYF
16,TRBJ2-7,TRBV7-9,NA,CASSPKQGARIYEQYF
15,TRBJ2-1,TRBV5-1,NA,CASSSGTSLSYEQFF
13,TRBJ1-2,TRBV30,NA,CAWRKLDYYGYTF